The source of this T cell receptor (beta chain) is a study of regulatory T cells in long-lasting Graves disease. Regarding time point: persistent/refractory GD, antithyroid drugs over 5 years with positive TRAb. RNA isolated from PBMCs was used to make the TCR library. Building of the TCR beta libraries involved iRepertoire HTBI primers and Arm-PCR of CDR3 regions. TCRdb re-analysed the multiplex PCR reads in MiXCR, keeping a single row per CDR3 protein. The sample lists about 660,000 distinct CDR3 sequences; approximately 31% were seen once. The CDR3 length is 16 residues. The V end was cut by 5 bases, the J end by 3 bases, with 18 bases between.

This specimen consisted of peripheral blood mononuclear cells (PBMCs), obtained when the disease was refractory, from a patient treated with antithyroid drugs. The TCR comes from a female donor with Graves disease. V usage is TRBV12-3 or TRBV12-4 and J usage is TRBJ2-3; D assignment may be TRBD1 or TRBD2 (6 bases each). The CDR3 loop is CASSIGRGSGTDTQYF. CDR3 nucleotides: TGTGCCAGCAGTATCGGAAGGGGGAGCGGGACAGATACGCAGTATTTT.